A selection of T cell receptor beta chains follows, all from one sample in a study of identifying expanded T cells in peripheral blood. Clones were sequenced by immunoSEQ multiplex PCR, and TCRdb holds only the in-frame ones, with some missing. The table shows some 120,000 clones, with approximately 80% occurring only once. Sample: blood. These receptors were collected from a person aged 18 to 70 in good health. CDR3s include the opening cysteine and the closing phenylalanine or tryptophan. The D gene is left open where the match is weak. Size tells how often a clone was seen (once, few, many) or the class of an expanded clone, and some rows leave it out.

abundance	d_gene	j_gene	v_gene	CDR3aa	CDR3nt
.	.	TRBJ2-5	TRBV6-1	CASSVLWGHKQETQYF	TGTGCCAGCAGTGTTCTATGGGGACACAAACAAGAGACCCAGTACTTC
.	.	TRBJ1-3	TRBV30	CAWSVGYGNTIYF	TGTGCCTGGAGTGTGGGATACGGAAACACCATATATTTT
.	.	TRBJ2-7	TRBV11-3	CASSLESVYEQYF	TGTGCCAGCAGCTTAGAGTCAGTCTACGAGCAGTACTTC
many	.	TRBJ1-2	TRBV2	CASNSRAGRSSNYGYTF	TGTGCCAGCAACTCCAGGGCGGGCAGGTCTTCTAACTATGGCTACACCTTC
once	.	TRBJ2-1	TRBV7-9	CASQLGGASHNEQFF	TGTGCCAGCCAACTGGGGGGGGCATCCCACAATGAGCAGTTCTTC
.	.	TRBJ2-2	TRBV5-1	CASSLSRGYTGELFF	TGCGCCAGCAGCTTGTCCAGGGGATACACCGGGGAGCTGTTTTTT
few	TRBD1	TRBJ2-7	TRBV7-2	CASSLSGQGSYEQYF	TGTGCCAGCAGCTTATCGGGACAGGGTTCCTACGAGCAGTACTTC
.	.	TRBJ1-2	TRBV6-1	CASTGSVGGYTF	TGTGCCAGCACCGGGTCGGTGGGTGGCTACACCTTC
.	TRBD1	TRBJ1-5	TRBV9	CASGDSNRGGLPQHF	TGTGCCAGCGGGGATTCAAACAGGGGAGGTTTACCCCAGCATTTT
.	TRBD1	TRBJ1-1	TRBV7-2	CASTRGTGGFATEAFF	TGTGCCAGCACTCGAGGGACAGGGGGCTTCGCCACTGAAGCTTTCTTT
.	.	TRBJ1-1	TRBV7-2	CASSLVGSVGSELITEAFF	TGTGCCAGCAGCTTAGTTGGGTCGGTGGGTTCTGAGCTTATCACTGAAGCTTTCTTT
.	.	TRBJ1-2	TRBV5-5	CASSSDAWGNYGYTF	TGTGCCAGCAGCTCCGACGCCTGGGGAAACTATGGCTACACCTTC
few	.	TRBJ1-2	TRBV19	CASSMGQGRRLTVGYTF	TGTGCCAGTAGTATGGGGCAGGGGAGAAGATTGACTGTCGGCTACACCTTC